There are many counts of the clone carrying this T cell receptor beta chain. This entry comes from a study of T cells in Graves' hyperthyroidism and ophthalmopathy. The CDR3 is made up of 17 amino acids. V lost 0 bases to trimming and J lost 3 bases; unmatched junction nucleotides: 5. Germline CDR1 LGHNA, CDR2 YSLEER. Amplified regions were TCR beta CDR3 sequences from RNA transcripts. HTBI primers were used for first-round RT-PCR of the TCR CDR3. One entry per CDR3 protein, called by TCRdb with MiXCR from the multiplex PCR reads. The data contain about 360,000 distinct CDR3 sequences, 15% to 18% of them seen just once; the ten biggest clones take up around a quarter. Recently diagnosed hyperthyroidism of less than 2 months' duration affected patients aged 18 to 65. Based on clinical symptoms, serum thyroxine and TRAb, thyroid ultrasound and orbital computed tomography, diagnoses were reached.

The receptor was isolated from a woman between 18 and 29 years old with Graves' hyperthyroidism that later progressed to Graves' ophthalmopathy. The rearrangement joins TRBV4-3 to TRBJ2-1; 10 positions match TRBD2. The sequencing sample was made of blood. The CDR3 loop is CASSQDLTSGLYNEQFF. CDR3 sequence (DNA): TGCGCCAGCAGCCAAGATCTGACTAGCGGGCTCTACAATGAGCAGTTCTTC.